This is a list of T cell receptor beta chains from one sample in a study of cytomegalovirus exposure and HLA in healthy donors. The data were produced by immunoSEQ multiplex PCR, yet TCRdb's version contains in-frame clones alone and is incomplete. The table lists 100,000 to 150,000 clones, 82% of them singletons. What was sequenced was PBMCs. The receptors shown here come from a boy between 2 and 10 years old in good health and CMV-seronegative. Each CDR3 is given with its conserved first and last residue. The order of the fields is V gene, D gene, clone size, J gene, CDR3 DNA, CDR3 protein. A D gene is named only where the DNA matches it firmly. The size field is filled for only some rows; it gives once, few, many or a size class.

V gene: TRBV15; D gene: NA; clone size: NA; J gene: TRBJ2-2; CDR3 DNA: TGTGCCACCAGCGTGGACAAGGTCGGGGAGCTGTTTTTT; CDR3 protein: CATSVDKVGELFF
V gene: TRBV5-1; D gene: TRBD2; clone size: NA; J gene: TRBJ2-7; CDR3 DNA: TGCGCCAGTGCGGGAGAGGGTGACTCCTACGAGCAGTACTTC; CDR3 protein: CASAGEGDSYEQYF
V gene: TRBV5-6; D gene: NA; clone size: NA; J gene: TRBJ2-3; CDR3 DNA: TGTGCCAGCAGCTTGGGCGGTCGTAGTACAGATACGCAGTATTTT; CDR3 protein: CASSLGGRSTDTQYF
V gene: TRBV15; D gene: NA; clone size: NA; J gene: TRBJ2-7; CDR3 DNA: TGTGCCACCAGCAGAGGTGGGCGCGACGAGCAGTACTTC; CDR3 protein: CATSRGGRDEQYF
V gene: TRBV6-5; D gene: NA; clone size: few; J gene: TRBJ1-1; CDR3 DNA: TGTGCCAGCAGCAAAAACACTGAAGCTTTCTTT; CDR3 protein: CASSKNTEAFF
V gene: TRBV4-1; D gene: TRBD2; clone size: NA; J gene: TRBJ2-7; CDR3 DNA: TGCGCCAGCAGCCAAGGGACTAGCGGCTACGAGCAGTACTTC; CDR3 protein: CASSQGTSGYEQYF
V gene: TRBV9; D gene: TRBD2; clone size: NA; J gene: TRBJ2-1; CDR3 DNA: TGTGCCAGCAGCGTTAAAGCGGGGGAGAGAAATGAGCAGTTCTTC; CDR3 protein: CASSVKAGERNEQFF
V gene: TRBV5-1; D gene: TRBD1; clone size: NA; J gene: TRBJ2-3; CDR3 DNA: TGCGCCAGCAGCCAAGGGGACAGCCCGTCCACAGATACGCAGTATTTT; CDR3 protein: CASSQGDSPSTDTQYF
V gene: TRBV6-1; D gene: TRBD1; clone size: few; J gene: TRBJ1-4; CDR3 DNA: TGTGCCAGCAGTGACAGGGGGCCTGCATATAATGAAAAACTGTTTTTT; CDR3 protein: CASSDRGPAYNEKLFF
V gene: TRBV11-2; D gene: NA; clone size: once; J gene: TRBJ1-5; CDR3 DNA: TGTGCCAGCAGCTTGGACGGGATCAATCAGCCCCAGCATTTT; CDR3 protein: CASSLDGINQPQHF
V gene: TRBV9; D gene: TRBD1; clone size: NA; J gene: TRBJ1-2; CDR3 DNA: TGTGCCAGCAGCGTAGCTACCCGGGGAGACAGGGGGCCTCCTAACTATGGCTACACCTTC; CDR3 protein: CASSVATRGDRGPPNYGYTF
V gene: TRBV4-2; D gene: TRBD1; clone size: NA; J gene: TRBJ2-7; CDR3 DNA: TGTGCCAGCAGCCAAGTTGACAGGGCCGAAGAGCAGTACTTC; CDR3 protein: CASSQVDRAEEQYF
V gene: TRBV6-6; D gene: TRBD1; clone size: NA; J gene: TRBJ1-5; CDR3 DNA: TGTGCCAGCAGTCACAGGGGTAGCAATCAGCCCCAGCATTTT; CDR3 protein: CASSHRGSNQPQHF
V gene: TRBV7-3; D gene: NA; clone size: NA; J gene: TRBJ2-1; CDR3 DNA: TGTGCCAGCAGCTTACCTGCGGGGATTGAGCAGTTCTTC; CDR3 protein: CASSLPAGIEQFF
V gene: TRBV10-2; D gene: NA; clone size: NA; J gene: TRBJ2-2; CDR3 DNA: TGCGCCAGCACCCGGGGATCCTCCGGGGAGCTGTTTTTT; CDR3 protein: CASTRGSSGELFF
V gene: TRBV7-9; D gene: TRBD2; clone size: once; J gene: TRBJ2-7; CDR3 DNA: TGTGCCTGCGGGGGAGTCAATGTTCTGTACTTC; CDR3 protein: CACGGVNVLYF
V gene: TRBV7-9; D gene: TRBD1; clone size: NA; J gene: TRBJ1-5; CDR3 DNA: TGTGCCAGCAGCTTAGGGACAGGGGATTCGATAAGTAGCAATCAGCCCCAGCATTTT; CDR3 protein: CASSLGTGDSISSNQPQHF
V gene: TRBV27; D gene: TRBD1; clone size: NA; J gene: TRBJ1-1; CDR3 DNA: TGTGCCAGCAGTCCATCAGGGAGGTATGACAGGGGGCGGGTTTGGACTGAAGCTTTCTTT; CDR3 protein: CASSPSGRYDRGRVWTEAFF
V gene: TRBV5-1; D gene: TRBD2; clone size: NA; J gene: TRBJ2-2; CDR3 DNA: TGCGCCAGCAGCTCTCCAGGGAGGGCGAACACCGGGGAGCTGTTTTTT; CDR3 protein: CASSSPGRANTGELFF
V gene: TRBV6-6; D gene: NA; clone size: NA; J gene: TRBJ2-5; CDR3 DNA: TGTGCCAGCAGTTACTCGAGGGCACAAGGGGAGACCCAGTACTTC; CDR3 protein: CASSYSRAQGETQYF
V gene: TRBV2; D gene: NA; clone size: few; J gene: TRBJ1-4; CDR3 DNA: TGTGCCAGCAGTACGGCTAATGAAAAACTGTTTTTT; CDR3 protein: CASSTANEKLFF
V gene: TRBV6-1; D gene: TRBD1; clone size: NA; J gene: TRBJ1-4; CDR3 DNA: TGTGCCAGCAGTGAGGGACAGGGGAATGAAAAACTGTTTTTT; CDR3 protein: CASSEGQGNEKLFF